What follows describes a single TCR beta chain. The source of the sample is a study of control samples from healthy donors and cancer patients. TCRdb's table, derived via immunoSEQ multiplex PCR, lists solely in-frame clones and lacks some. The sample yields some 120,000 clones, roughly 87% seen once. Germline values: CDR1 SGHTA, CDR2 FQGNSA. This CDR3 contains 14 residues. V lost 1 base to trimming and J lost 5 bases; unmatched junction nucleotides: 4. Sequencing input: blood. The clonotype originates from a man aged 18 to 35 in good health. This chain links TRBV7-2 with TRBJ1-1; 7 nucleotides line up with TRBD1. DNA for the CDR3: TGTGCCAGCAGCTTAGGAGGGGGCAGGACTGAAGCTTTCTTT. Protein: CASSLGGGRTEAFF.